The clone carrying this T cell receptor (beta chain) was recorded at least ten times. The antigen remains undetermined. Investigators prepared the TCR beta libraries by applying iRepertoire HTBI primers and Arm-PCR of CDR3 regions. In the authors' workflow: Roughly 65 TRBV and around 15 TRBJ segments were identified across samples. TCRdb reprocessed the multiplex PCR reads with MiXCR, giving one entry per CDR3 protein. The V and J calls follow TCRdb's processing rather than the paper's. The data hold about half a million distinct CDR3 sequences, with about 12% observed a single time. Time point given: newly diagnosed GD, antithyroid drugs for less than 3 months. The TCR library was made from RNA extracted from PBMCs. This specimen comes from a study of regulatory T cells in long-lasting Graves disease. The CDR3 totals 14 residues. Per germline, CDR1 MNHNS and CDR2 SASEGT. Losses at the gene ends were 6 bases for V and 5 bases for J; bases not matched to a gene: 7.

General observations from the study: No thyroid tissue was studied; the work used peripheral blood only.

This sample was also put to use in a study of T cells in Graves' hyperthyroidism and ophthalmopathy. That paper notes: HTBI primers were the set used in a first-round RT-PCR of the TCR CDR3. Most thyroid-expanded clonotypes above 0.001 were also found in blood.

This chain uses TRBV6-1 with TRBJ1-2; 9 bases fit TRBD1. This sequence was found in a woman aged 30 to 39 with Graves disease. This specimen was peripheral blood mononuclear cells (PBMCs), taken at new diagnosis, from a patient treated with antithyroid drugs. The CDR3 is CASSQYRGQYGYTF. The CDR3, as DNA: TGTGCCAGCAGCCAATACAGGGGGCAGTATGGCTACACCTTC.